This TCR beta chain was observed in a study of blood T cell repertoires in COVID-19. Whole-study context: The United States, Italy and Spain supplied acute and convalescent COVID-19 samples. T cells, B-cell-depleted T cells, or PBMCs provided the cDNA or gDNA that served as material.

The authors' processing: Amplified reference gene primers provided the basis for estimating nucleated cell counts. TCRdb keeps only in-frame clones here, not all; method: immunoSEQ multiplex PCR. V and J calls plus clone size are reproduced from that table; the DNA served to infer D and trimming. The sample holds 210,000 or so clones, 89% seen once. CDR1 SNHLY and CDR2 FYNNEI come from the germline V gene. The CDR3 has 15 residues. Trimming took off 11 bases at V and 1 base at J, with 19 bases between the two ends. The sequencing sample was made of peripheral blood. This clonotype was obtained from a man aged 35 to 55 with acute or convalescent COVID-19. The chain has TRBV2 and TRBJ2-3; perhaps TRBD2 as D (7 bases). CDR3: CALERGGEGTDTQYF. CDR3 coding DNA: TGTGCCCTCGAAAGGGGGGGGGAGGGCACAGATACGCAGTATTTT.